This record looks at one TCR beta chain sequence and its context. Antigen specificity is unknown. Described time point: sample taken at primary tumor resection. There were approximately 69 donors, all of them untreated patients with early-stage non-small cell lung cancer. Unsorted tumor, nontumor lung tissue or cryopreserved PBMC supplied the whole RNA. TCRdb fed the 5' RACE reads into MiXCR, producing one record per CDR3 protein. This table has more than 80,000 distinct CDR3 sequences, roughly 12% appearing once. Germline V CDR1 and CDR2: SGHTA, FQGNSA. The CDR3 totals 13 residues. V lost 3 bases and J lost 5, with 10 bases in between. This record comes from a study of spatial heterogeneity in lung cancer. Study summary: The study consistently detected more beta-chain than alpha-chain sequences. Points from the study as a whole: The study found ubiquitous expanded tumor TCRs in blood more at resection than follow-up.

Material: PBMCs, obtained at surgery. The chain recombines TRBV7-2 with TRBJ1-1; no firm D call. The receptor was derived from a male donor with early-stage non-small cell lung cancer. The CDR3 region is CASSFSFLTEAFF. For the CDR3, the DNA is TGTGCCAGCAGCTTCTCGTTTTTGACTGAAGCTTTCTTT.